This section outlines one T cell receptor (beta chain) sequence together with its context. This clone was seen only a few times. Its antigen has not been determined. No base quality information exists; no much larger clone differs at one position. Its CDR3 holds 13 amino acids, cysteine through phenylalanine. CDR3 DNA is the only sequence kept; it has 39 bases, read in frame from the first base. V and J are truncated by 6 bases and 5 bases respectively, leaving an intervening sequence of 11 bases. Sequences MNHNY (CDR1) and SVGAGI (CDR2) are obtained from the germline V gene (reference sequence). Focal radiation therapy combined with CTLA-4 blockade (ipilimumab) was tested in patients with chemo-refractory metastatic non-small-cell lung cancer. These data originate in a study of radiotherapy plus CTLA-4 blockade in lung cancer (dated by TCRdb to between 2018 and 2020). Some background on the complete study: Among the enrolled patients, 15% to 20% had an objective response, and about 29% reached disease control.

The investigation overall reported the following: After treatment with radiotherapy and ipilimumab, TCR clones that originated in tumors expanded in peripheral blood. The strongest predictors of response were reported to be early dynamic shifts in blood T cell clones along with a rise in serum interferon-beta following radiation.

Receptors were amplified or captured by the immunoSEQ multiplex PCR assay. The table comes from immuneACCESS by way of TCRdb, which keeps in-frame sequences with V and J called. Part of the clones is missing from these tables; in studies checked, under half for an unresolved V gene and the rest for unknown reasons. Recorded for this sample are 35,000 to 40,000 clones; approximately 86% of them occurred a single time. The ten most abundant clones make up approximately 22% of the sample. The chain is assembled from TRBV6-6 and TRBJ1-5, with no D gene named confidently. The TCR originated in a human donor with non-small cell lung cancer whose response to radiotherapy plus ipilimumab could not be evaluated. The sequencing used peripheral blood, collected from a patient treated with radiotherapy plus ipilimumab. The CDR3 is CASSVSDYQPQHF. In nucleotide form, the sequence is TGTGCCAGCAGCGTCAGTGACTATCAGCCCCAGCATTTT.